The 22 T cell receptor beta chains below all came from one sample that was sequenced in a study of T cells after yellow fever vaccination. TCRdb re-called the 5' RACE reads with MiXCR, one entry per CDR3 protein. The profile covers about 45,000 distinct CDR3 sequences, with roughly 7.1% appearing a single time and 15% taken by the ten largest. Sequenced here: CD8+ T cells not binding an NS4B(214-222) dextramer, sorted from PBMCs, sampled 45 days after the yellow fever booster vaccination. The receptor set was obtained from a man aged 25 to 40 who received the YFV17D yellow fever vaccine.

This clonotype was recorded at least ten times. The V and J genes are TRBV6-2 or TRBV6-3 and TRBJ2-7, with 11 bases fitting TRBD2. Germline CDR1 MNHEY, CDR2 SVGEGT. The length of the CDR3 is 15 residues. V shed 6 bases and J 3 bases; nucleotides not matched to a gene: 7. CDR3 protein: CASSPGTSGYYEQYF. The CDR3 nucleotides are TGTGCCAGCAGCCCCGGGACTAGCGGCTACTACGAGCAGTACTTC.

The chain uses TRBV5-4 and TRBJ2-1, with D perhaps matching TRBD1 or TRBD2 (5 bases each). This CDR3 has 12 amino acids. V lost 3 bases and J 9 bases, leaving 10 bases between the germline ends. Germline V gives CDR1 SGHNT, CDR2 YYREEE (reference sequence). The CDR3 bases are TGTGCCAGCAGCTGGGGACGCGGTGAGCAGTTCTTC. It encodes CASSWGRGEQFF.

The J gene is TRBJ2-4, the V gene TRBV7-8; 12 bases agree with TRBD1. Losses at the gene ends were 7 bases for V and 0 bases for J; bases not matched to a gene: 10. The germline V gene has CDR1 SGHVS and CDR2 FQNEAQ. The CDR3 is 18 amino acids. The chain's CDR3 is CASTRGTGGTLAKNIQYF. CDR3 nucleotide sequence: TGTGCCAGCACGAGAGGGACAGGGGGCACCCTAGCCAAAAACATTCAGTACTTC.

In its sample, this clonotype was seen many times. The chain recombines TRBV7-2 with TRBJ1-5; TRBD1 might be the D (5 bases). Germline values: CDR1 SGHTA, CDR2 FQGNSA. Trimming removed 2 bases from V and 7 bases from J, with 12 bases in between. This CDR3 is 14 amino acids long. The DNA for the CDR3 is TGTGCCAGCAGCTTATTAGGGGCAGGGCAGCCCCAGCATTTT. Translated, it gives CASSLLGAGQPQHF.

This clonotype was picked up many times. V and J are TRBV27 and TRBJ2-7; D tentatively reads TRBD1 or TRBD2 (5 bases each). V lost 4 bases, J lost 2 bases, and 9 bases lay in between. The germline CDR1 and CDR2 sequences are MNHEY and SMNVEV (reference sequence). The length of the CDR3 is 13 residues. The CDR3 spells CASSWDGAYEQYF. As DNA, the CDR3 is TGTGCCAGCAGTTGGGACGGAGCCTACGAGCAGTACTTC.

This clonotype was detected ten times or more. The rearrangement uses TRBV28 and TRBJ2-1; unclear D gene. The CDR3 has 12 amino acids. The germline V gene has CDR1 MDHEN and CDR2 SYDVKM. V was trimmed by 2 bases and J by 5 bases, leaving 4 bases between them. CDR3 DNA: TGTGCCAGCAGTTTAGCGGACAATGAGCAGTTCTTC. Translating it yields CASSLADNEQFF.

At least ten counts were recorded for this clonotype. This chain connects TRBV7-9 to TRBJ1-2; D perhaps matches TRBD1 (5 bases). V shed 3 bases and J shed 3 bases, with 14 bases lying between them. The CDR3 consists of 15 residues. Germline values: CDR1 SEHNR, CDR2 FQNEAQ (reference sequence). The CDR3 loop reads CASSFGQGTDYGYTF. CDR3 bases: TGTGCCAGCAGCTTCGGTCAGGGCACCGACTATGGCTACACCTTC.

The chain carries TRBV7-4 and TRBJ2-1, with 16 bases that match TRBD2. This CDR3 spans 23 amino acids. The V segment lost 6 bases and the J segment 2 bases; nucleotides outside the gene matches: 22. Per the germline V gene, CDR1 is SGHVT and CDR2 is SQSDAQ. The CDR3 is CASRHPGTAMGLAGGPAYNEQFF. In DNA form, the CDR3 reads TGTGCCAGCAGACATCCCGGGACAGCAATGGGACTAGCGGGAGGGCCTGCCTACAATGAGCAGTTCTTC.

This clonotype has ten or more counts. V is TRBV20-1 and J is TRBJ2-3; 7 nucleotides align to TRBD1. Unmatched junction bases numbered 22, after V lost 5 bases and J lost 2 bases. The CDR3 totals 19 residues. The germline V gene has CDR1 DFQATT and CDR2 SNEGSKA (reference sequence). The DNA for the CDR3 is TGCAGTGCTGATCAAGTCCACATGGACAGGTCATGGGCCACAGATACGCAGTATTTT. It is translated as CSADQVHMDRSWATDTQYF.

This clonotype was counted ten times or more. This chain joins TRBV27 and TRBJ2-5, with a possible D match to TRBD1 (6 bases). Germline CDR1 MNHEY, CDR2 SMNVEV (reference sequence). Trimming left V 6 bases short and J 5 bases short, with 19 bases between. The CDR3 runs 15 residues. CDR3 residues: CASRGSTGRVETQYF. The CDR3 region has the DNA TGTGCCAGCAGGGGATCAACAGGGCGGGTTGAGACCCAGTACTTC.

The sample holds many counts of this clonotype. The chain has TRBV6-2 or TRBV6-3 and TRBJ2-1; D tentatively reads TRBD1 or TRBD2 (6 bases each). The CDR3 runs 15 residues. The V and J ends lost 1 base and 10 bases respectively, with 17 bases between them. Germline V CDR1 and CDR2: MNHEY, SVGEGT. The CDR3, as DNA: TGTGCCAGCAGTTACTTTGGCGGCGCCGGGGGCGAGCAGTTCTTC. Protein product: CASSYFGGAGGEQFF.

This clonotype was seen ten or more times. This chain connects TRBV10-3 to TRBJ2-3; D is perhaps TRBD1 or TRBD2 (5 bases each). The CDR3 runs to 14 residues. Per the germline V gene, CDR1 is ENHRY and CDR2 is SYGVKD. V gave up 2 bases and J gave up 8 bases, with 14 bases separating them. The DNA for the CDR3 is TGTGCCATCAGTGAGCCCGAGGGGACCGGTACGCAGTATTTT. Translation: CAISEPEGTGTQYF.

Here the CDR3 DNA reads TGTGCCAGCAGCACGACTAGCGGGAGGGCCTATGAGCAGTTCTTC. It specifies CASSTTSGRAYEQFF. The chain recombines TRBV5-4 with TRBJ2-1; 14 positions match TRBD2. Trimming removed 4 bases from V and 8 bases from J; junction bases left unmatched: 5. The CDR3 is 15 residues long. CDR1 is SGHNT and CDR2 is YYREEE in the germline V gene (reference sequence).

Ten or more counts support this clonotype. The CDR3 DNA reads as TGTGCCAGCAGGGCGCGGGACAACTCTGGAAACACCATATATTTT. It encodes CASRARDNSGNTIYF. The chain has TRBV7-9 and TRBJ1-3; possible D gene TRBD1, 6 bases. Germline V gene data show CDR1 as SEHNR and CDR2 as FQNEAQ (reference sequence). The V end lost 6 bases, the J end lost 0 bases, and 12 bases lay between the germline ends. The CDR3 is made up of 15 amino acids.

In this sample, this clonotype turned up many times. This sequence joins TRBV7-6 and TRBJ2-2; TRBD1 aligns across 9 bases. Trimming took 11 bases from V and 3 from J; bases not matched to a gene: 4. Per the germline V gene, CDR1 is SGHVS and CDR2 is FNYEAQ. The CDR3 length is 13 residues. The CDR3 DNA reads TGTGCCGCGGGACAGGGCGACACCGGGGAGCTGTTTTTT. This encodes CAAGQGDTGELFF. Full variable domain (missing parts from reference TRBV7-6 and TRBJ2-2): GAGVSQSPRYKVTKRGQDVALRCDPISGHVSLYWYRQALGQGPEFLTYFNYEAQQDKSGLPNDRFSAERPEGSISTLTIQRTEQRDSAMYRCAAGQGDTGELFFGEGSRLTVL.

The chain combines TRBV11-2 with TRBJ2-5; D is perhaps TRBD2 (5 bases). CDR1 is SGHAT and CDR2 is FQNNGV in the germline V gene. With 5 bases removed from V and 4 bases from J, the gap between germline ends came to 20 bases. The CDR3 covers 16 residues. CDR3 sequence reads: CASSLQDFQPGETQYF. The CDR3 DNA reads as TGTGCCAGCAGCCTCCAGGACTTTCAGCCAGGAGAGACCCAGTACTTC.

This clonotype has ten or more counts. The chain couples TRBV7-9 to TRBJ2-2; tentatively, D is TRBD2 (6 bases). Germline V gene lookup returns CDR1 SEHNR and CDR2 FQNEAQ (reference sequence). The CDR3 has 15 residues. Trimming left V 1 base short and J 4 bases short, with 10 bases between. The CDR3 region has the DNA TGTGCCAGCAGCTTAGGAGCGGGTTCCACCGGGGAGCTGTTTTTT. Translation: CASSLGAGSTGELFF.

This clonotype came up a few times. In nucleotides, the CDR3 is TGCAGCGGCCAGCCAGGGCGGTCAGAGCAGCCCCAGCATTTT. It yields the protein CSGQPGRSEQPQHF. The chain uses TRBV20-1 and TRBJ1-5, with a possible D match to TRBD1 (5 bases). There are 14 residues in the CDR3. Germline CDR1 reads DFQATT; CDR2 reads SNEGSKA (reference sequence).

This clonotype was observed a handful of times. The gene calls are TRBV4-1 and TRBJ2-1; perhaps TRBD2 as D (5 bases). The V gene's germline CDR1 is MGHRA and CDR2 YSYEKL. The CDR3 consists of 13 residues. V dropped 2 bases and J dropped 7 bases, with 9 bases sitting between them. In DNA, the CDR3 is TGCGCCAGCAGCCAAATTACGGGGAATGAGCAGTTCTTC. Its translation is CASSQITGNEQFF.

This clonotype was picked up many times. The rearrangement joins TRBV20-1 to TRBJ2-3, with D possibly being TRBD2 (5 bases). This CDR3 has 13 amino acids. V was shortened by 7 bases and J by 2 bases, with 13 bases between the two germline ends. From germline, CDR1 is DFQATT and CDR2 SNEGSKA (reference sequence). CDR3 region: CSGEGEHTDTQYF. The CDR3 nucleotides read TGCAGTGGCGAGGGCGAACACACAGATACGCAGTATTTT.

This clonotype was counted at least ten times. This chain connects TRBV29-1 to TRBJ2-3; D remains unclear. Germline loops: CDR1 SQVTM, CDR2 ANQGSEA. Trimming left V 6 bases short and J 6 bases short, with 10 bases between. The CDR3 consists of 11 residues. The CDR3 bases are TGCAGCGTCCAAGATTACGATACGCAGTATTTT. It yields the protein CSVQDYDTQYF.

This clonotype was counted many times. V is TRBV21-1 and J is TRBJ2-2; the table's D call, TRBD1, was not checked against the DNA. TRBV21-1 is classified as a pseudogene. The CDR3 is 15 residues long. The CDR3 sequence is CASSSPQCFTGELFF. DNA of the CDR3: TGTGCCAGCAGCAGTCCCCAGTGTTTTACCGGGGAGCTGTTTTTT.